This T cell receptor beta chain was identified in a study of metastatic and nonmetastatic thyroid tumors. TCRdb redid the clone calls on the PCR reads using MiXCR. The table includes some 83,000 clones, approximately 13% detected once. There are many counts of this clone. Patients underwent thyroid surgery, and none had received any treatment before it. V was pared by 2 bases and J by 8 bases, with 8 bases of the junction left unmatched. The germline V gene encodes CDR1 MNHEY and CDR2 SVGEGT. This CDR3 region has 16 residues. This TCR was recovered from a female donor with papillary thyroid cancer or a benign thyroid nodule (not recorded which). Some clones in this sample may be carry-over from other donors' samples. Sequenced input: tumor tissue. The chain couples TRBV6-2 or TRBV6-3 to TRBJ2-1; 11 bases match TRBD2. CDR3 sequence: CASSYHSGRARDEQFF. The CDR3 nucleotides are TGTGCCAGCAGTTACCATAGCGGGAGGGCCAGGGATGAGCAGTTCTTC.